The rows below give T cell receptor beta chains drawn from one sample of a study of OX40 agonist ivuxolimab in advanced cancers. TCRdb's copy holds only in-frame clones and misses some; the assay was immunoSEQ multiplex PCR. The top ten hold roughly 1.1% of the sample, which has roughly 76,000 clones, more than 65% seen once. The sequenced sample was CD4+ or CD8+ T cells sorted from blood, obtained in a trial of the OX40 agonist ivuxolimab. These TCRs come from an adult with an advanced solid tumor such as melanoma, head and neck, liver or kidney cancer. Both conserved end residues are part of each CDR3. D genes are given only for firm matches. Size is stated for part of the rows, as once, few or many counts, or as a class when the clone is expanded.

TRBJ2-2 | TRBV7-2 | - | - | CASILGGVNTGELFF | TGTGCCAGCATCCTAGGGGGGGTGAACACCGGGGAGCTGTTTTTT
TRBJ2-1 | TRBV9 | - | TRBD1 | CASSVGVWGQGYNEQFF | TGTGCCAGCAGCGTAGGGGTTTGGGGACAGGGTTACAATGAGCAGTTCTTC
TRBJ2-7 | TRBV25-1 | - | - | CASSQNTGRKQYF | TGTGCCAGCAGCCAGAATACAGGGCGAAAGCAGTACTTC
TRBJ1-1 | TRBV2 | - | - | CASSEQGNTEAFF | TGTGCCAGCAGTGAACAGGGGAACACTGAAGCTTTCTTT
TRBJ1-1 | TRBV7-2 | - | - | CASSLGGLGTEAFF | TGTGCCAGCAGCTTAGGGGGGTTAGGGACTGAAGCTTTCTTT
TRBJ1-1 | TRBV7-2 | - | - | CASTADLWGNTEAFF | TGTGCCAGCACCGCGGATCTGTGGGGGAACACTGAAGCTTTCTTT
TRBJ1-5 | TRBV10-3 | - | - | CATSDSNSNQPQHF | TGTGCCACTTCGGACAGCAATAGCAATCAGCCCCAGCATTTT
TRBJ2-7 | TRBV7-3 | few | - | CASSFLGGSSYEQYF | TGTGCCAGCAGCTTCCTAGGCGGAAGCTCCTACGAGCAGTACTTC
TRBJ1-6 | TRBV9 | - | TRBD1 | CASAATGADSPLHF | TGTGCCAGCGCAGCCACAGGGGCTGATTCACCCCTCCACTTT
TRBJ2-3 | TRBV10-1 | - | - | CASSEGTRGLTDTQYF | TGCGCCAGCAGTGAGGGGACCAGAGGGCTCACAGATACGCAGTATTTT
TRBJ2-1 | TRBV6-5 | - | TRBD1 | CASSYPGTEDNEQFF | TGTGCCAGCAGTTACCCCGGGACAGAGGACAATGAGCAGTTCTTC